Following are 28 T cell receptor beta chains from one sample sequenced in a study of T-cell reconstitution after alpha-beta-depleted transplantation in children. Preparation of the TCRbeta library was carried out with unique molecular identifiers. Via MiXCR, TCRdb re-called the PCR reads, giving one row per CDR3 protein. The sample lists around 410,000 distinct CDR3 sequences, about 11% occurring once. Sequencing used PBMCs from the stem cell graft donor, obtained from the stem cell graft. The receptors shown here come from a human donor who donated a stem cell graft to a child with acute myeloid leukemia.

In this sample, this clonotype turned up a few times. V gene TRBV2 combines with J gene TRBJ2-7; 12 bases fit TRBD2. The length of the CDR3 is 15 residues. J lost 3 bases, V lost 7 bases, and 7 bases had no gene match. Germline V CDR1 and CDR2: SNHLY, FYNNEI. CDR3 in amino acids: CASKGLAGLVYEQYV. The CDR3 DNA sequence: TGTGCCAGCAAAGGACTAGCGGGGCTCGTCTACGAGCAGTACGTC.

This clonotype was detected only a few times. The chain recombines TRBV10-3 with TRBJ1-2; 7 bases align to TRBD1. V dropped 2 bases and J dropped 6; count of bases not matched to a gene: 15. The CDR3 has 17 amino acids. Germline V lookup: CDR1 ENHRY, CDR2 SYGVKD. The CDR3 here is CAISEGTAPKGMDGYTF. As DNA, the CDR3 is TGTGCCATCAGTGAGGGGACAGCACCCAAGGGTATGGATGGCTACACCTTC.

This clonotype was picked up many times. The rearrangement uses TRBV20-1 and TRBJ2-1, with 10 bases identical to TRBD2. There are 16 residues in the CDR3. V shed 3 bases, J shed 10 bases, and the junction held 15 bases outside the gene matches. The germline gives CDR1 DFQATT, CDR2 SNEGSKA (reference sequence). The CDR3: CSASSSLAGVIGEQFF. For the CDR3, the DNA is TGCAGTGCTAGTTCTTCCCTAGCGGGAGTCATCGGGGAGCAGTTCTTC.

The chain recombines TRBV15 with TRBJ2-5; TRBD2 matches at 10 bases. Germline V gives CDR1 LNHNV, CDR2 YYDKDF (reference sequence). This CDR3 is 15 amino acids long. V dropped 3 bases and J dropped 4; count of bases not matched to a gene: 5. In DNA, the CDR3 is TGTGCCACCAGCAGCCTCAGCGGGAGGGGAGAGACCCAGTACTTC. Translated, it gives CATSSLSGRGETQYF.

This clonotype was seen a few times. The V gene is TRBV9, the J gene TRBJ1-2; D remains unclear. The CDR3 spans 13 residues. Germline V gene lookup returns CDR1 SGDLS and CDR2 YYNGEE. V lost 2 bases and J 8 bases, leaving 13 bases between the germline ends. The CDR3 coding sequence is TGTGCCAGCAGCGTGACCGAGAATAAGGGCTACACCTTC. Protein product: CASSVTENKGYTF.

This clonotype was found a few times. The chain combines TRBV7-2 with TRBJ2-7, with unresolved D. From germline, CDR1 is SGHTA and CDR2 FQGNSA. Trimming removed 6 bases from V and 4 bases from J, with 10 bases in between. The length of the CDR3 is 12 residues. This chain's CDR3 is CASSRVGYEQYV. Here the CDR3 DNA reads TGTGCCAGCAGTCGAGTCGGATACGAGCAGTACGTC.

This chain uses TRBV14 with TRBJ2-7, with D hard to call. The CDR3 runs to 15 residues. V lost 0 bases to trimming and J lost 7 bases, with 16 bases between them. Germline V gene sequence: CDR1 SGHDN, CDR2 FVKESK. The CDR3 loop is CASSQEVTLSGEQYF. The CDR3 DNA reads as TGTGCCAGCAGCCAAGAAGTGACCCTATCTGGGGAGCAGTACTTC.

Only a few counts were recorded for this clonotype. The chain joins TRBV7-9 to TRBJ1-2; D is perhaps TRBD1 (5 bases). Germline CDR1 reads SEHNR; CDR2 reads FQNEAQ (reference sequence). The CDR3 loop spans 14 amino acids. Trimming pared 5 bases from V and 4 bases from J, leaving 14 bases between. This CDR3 is CASSPAGLIYGYTF. CDR3 bases: TGTGCCAGCAGCCCGGCGGGACTGATCTATGGCTACACCTTC.

This clonotype was seen only a few times. The chain employs TRBV29-1 and TRBJ2-7; possibly TRBD2 for D (6 bases). Looked up from germline, CDR1 is SQVTM and CDR2 is ANQGSEA. Trimming took 6 bases from V and 3 from J, leaving 15 bases between them. This CDR3 has 13 residues. CDR3 nucleotide sequence: TGCAGCGTCTCTAGCGTCAACCGCTACGAGCAGTACTTC. This encodes CSVSSVNRYEQYF.

V is TRBV7-2 and J is TRBJ2-3; 12 bases align to TRBD2. Looked up from germline, CDR1 is SGHTA and CDR2 is FQGNSA. This CDR3 is 16 amino acids long. The V segment lost 6 bases and the J segment 0 bases; nucleotides outside the gene matches: 4. CDR3 region: CASSYLAGGSTDTQYF. In DNA form, the CDR3 reads TGTGCCAGCAGTTACCTAGCGGGAGGGAGCACAGATACGCAGTATTTT.

The chain employs TRBV2 and TRBJ2-2; D ambiguous. V was shortened by 5 bases and J by 7 bases, with 14 bases between the two germline ends. The CDR3 is 14 residues long. Germline values: CDR1 SNHLY, CDR2 FYNNEI. DNA for the CDR3: TGTGCCAGCAGTAAAAGGGATTTGGGCGGGGAGCTGTTTTTT. Amino acids: CASSKRDLGGELFF.

The V gene is TRBV9, the J gene TRBJ2-2; no clear D. In germline, CDR1 is SGDLS, CDR2 YYNGEE. V was clipped by 0 bases and J by 6 bases, with 3 bases between them. The CDR3 contains 12 residues. The CDR3 DNA follows: TGTGCCAGCAGCGTAGATGCCGGGGAGCTGTTTTTT. This encodes CASSVDAGELFF.

The genes are TRBV7-2 and TRBJ2-3, with 7 bases fitting TRBD2. This CDR3 is built from 16 residues. The ends lost 2 bases at V and 4 bases at J; junction bases unmatched: 9. Germline V gene sequence: CDR1 SGHTA, CDR2 FQGNSA. The CDR3 region is CASSLMGLLGSDTQYF. DNA of the CDR3: TGTGCCAGCAGCTTAATGGGACTATTAGGTTCAGATACGCAGTATTTT.

This clonotype was observed a few times. The rearrangement links TRBV20-1 to TRBJ1-1; D unclear. Per the germline V gene, CDR1 is DFQATT and CDR2 is SNEGSKA (reference sequence). V lost 5 bases and J 3 bases, leaving 13 bases between the germline ends. The CDR3 contains 13 residues. This chain's CDR3 is CSARMIGYTEAFF. CDR3 bases: TGCAGTGCTCGAATGATAGGGTACACTGAAGCTTTCTTT.

The chain carries TRBV5-1 and TRBJ2-7; 10 positions match TRBD1. Losses at the gene ends were 1 base for V and 3 bases for J; bases not matched to a gene: 10. The CDR3 has 17 residues. In germline, CDR1 is SGHRS, CDR2 YFSETQ. CDR3 loop: CASSLTPEDRGGYEQYV. Written as DNA, the CDR3 is TGCGCCAGCAGCTTGACCCCGGAGGACAGGGGGGGCTACGAGCAGTACGTC.

This clonotype was counted many times. The J gene is TRBJ2-7, the V gene TRBV29-1; 9 nucleotides line up with TRBD1. The germline gives CDR1 SQVTM, CDR2 ANQGSEA. V shed 6 bases, J shed 0 bases, and the junction held 9 bases outside the gene matches. The length of the CDR3 is 15 residues. CDR3 protein: CSVTGTGNLSYEQYF. CDR3 sequence (DNA): TGCAGCGTCACCGGGACAGGGAACCTCTCCTACGAGCAGTACTTC.

This clonotype was found a few times. The V call is TRBV29-1, the J call TRBJ1-2; D possibly corresponds to TRBD1 (6 bases). This CDR3 region has 15 residues. Trimming took off 0 bases at V and 4 bases at J, with 15 bases between the two ends. CDR1 is SQVTM and CDR2 is ANQGSEA in the germline V gene. Written as DNA, the CDR3 is TGCAGCGTTGAAGAAAACCAGGGGTGGGTCTATGGCTACACCTTC. Translated: CSVEENQGWVYGYTF.

This clonotype was seen at least ten times. The chain links TRBV29-1 to TRBJ1-2; no definite D call. The CDR3 covers 12 residues. V was cut by 7 bases and J by 4 bases, with 13 bases left in between. Germline CDR1 and CDR2: SQVTM and ANQGSEA. This CDR3 reads CSAREIFYGYTF. In DNA form, the CDR3 reads TGCAGCGCCCGGGAGATTTTCTATGGCTACACCTTC.

Only a few counts were recorded for this clonotype. The rearrangement uses TRBV6-1 and TRBJ1-6; 9 nucleotides match TRBD1. The V gene end was trimmed by 5 bases and the J gene end by 7 bases; junction bases not matched to a gene: 6. Germline V gene data show CDR1 as MNHNS and CDR2 as SASEGT. CDR3 size: 15 residues. The CDR3 loop is CASSTYGTGNSPLHF. Written as DNA, the CDR3 is TGTGCCAGCAGTACCTATGGGACAGGGAATTCACCCCTCCACTTT.

Only a few counts were recorded for this clonotype. The rearrangement uses TRBV6-1 and TRBJ1-1; D gene uncertain. CDR3 size: 14 residues. Germline V CDR1 and CDR2: MNHNS, SASEGT. Trimming took off 6 bases at V and 4 bases at J, with 15 bases between the two ends. CDR3 DNA: TGTGCCAGCAGGCGCATGGTCTGGGGCACTGAAGCTTTCTTT. Protein product: CASRRMVWGTEAFF.

This clonotype was observed at least ten times. The junction departs from germline at one end; a sequencing error may be responsible. The CDR3 protein is CASSLYGQETQYF. CDR3 in DNA: TGTGCCAGCAGTTTATACGGCCAAGAGACCCAGTACTTC. The chain recombines TRBV5-1 with TRBJ2-5; D unresolved. The germline V gene encodes CDR1 SGHRS and CDR2 YFSETQ. The CDR3 length is 13 residues.

This clonotype was seen ten or more times. This chain links TRBV4-3 with TRBJ2-3, with D tentatively TRBD1 (6 bases). Germline CDR1 reads LGHNA; CDR2 reads YSLEER. Trimming stripped 0 bases from V and 4 bases from J, with 11 bases between. The CDR3 covers 15 residues. The chain's CDR3 is CASSQDSTGPDTQYF. CDR3 coding DNA: TGCGCCAGCAGCCAAGATTCAACAGGGCCAGATACGCAGTATTTT.

This CDR3 is CAVTGRRGGETQYF. CDR3 in DNA: TGTGCCGTTACGGGACGAAGAGGGGGAGAGACCCAGTACTTC. The chain couples TRBV6-1 to TRBJ2-5, with TRBD1 as a possible D gene (6 bases). The CDR3 is 14 residues long. Trimming cost V 11 bases and J 4 bases, with 20 bases left between them. Germline lookup yields CDR1 MNHNS and CDR2 SASEGT.

J is TRBJ2-3 and V is TRBV5-4, with D tentatively TRBD2 (6 bases). Germline-derived CDR1 and CDR2 are SGHNT and YYREEE (reference sequence). The CDR3 has 16 amino acids. Trimming took off 3 bases at V and 6 bases at J, with 20 bases between the two ends. The CDR3 loop reads CASSSSRDFFIDTQYF. In DNA form, the CDR3 reads TGTGCCAGCAGCTCCTCCCGGGACTTCTTCATTGATACGCAGTATTTT.

The sample holds a few counts of this clonotype. This rearrangement joins TRBV11-2 to TRBJ2-5, with no clear D. Trimming removed 5 bases at V and 3 bases at J, with 19 bases between. CDR3 size: 16 residues. Germline-derived CDR1 and CDR2 are SGHAT and FQNNGV. CDR3 sequence reads: CASSETRWRGEETQYF. The CDR3 DNA reads TGTGCCAGCAGCGAAACGAGATGGAGAGGAGAAGAGACCCAGTACTTC.

This clonotype was picked up a small number of times. The chain uses TRBV20-1 and TRBJ2-2; TRBD2 agrees at 7 bases. The J segment lost 0 bases and the V segment lost 6 bases, leaving 4 bases of the junction unmatched. In germline, CDR1 is DFQATT, CDR2 SNEGSKA (reference sequence). The CDR3 is 14 residues long. The CDR3 DNA sequence: TGCAGTGCGGAGGGGAGGGCGAACACCGGGGAGCTGTTTTTT. Translation gives CSAEGRANTGELFF.

The chain recombines TRBV5-1 with TRBJ1-6; 7 bases match TRBD1. CDR3 length: 14 residues. V lost 4 bases, J lost 6 bases, and 4 bases stayed unmatched. The germline gives CDR1 SGHRS, CDR2 YFSETQ. The CDR3 loop reads CASSPDRFNSPLHF. CDR3 bases: TGCGCCAGCAGCCCGGACAGGTTTAATTCACCCCTCCACTTT.

The rearrangement uses TRBV5-1 and TRBJ2-1, with D perhaps TRBD1 (6 bases). The V end was cut by 4 bases, the J end by 7 bases, with 21 bases between. The CDR3 extends over 16 amino acids. Germline V gives CDR1 SGHRS, CDR2 YFSETQ. The CDR3 sequence is CASSPVKGESMNEQFF. CDR3 coding DNA: TGCGCCAGCAGCCCGGTTAAGGGGGAGTCAATGAATGAGCAGTTCTTC.